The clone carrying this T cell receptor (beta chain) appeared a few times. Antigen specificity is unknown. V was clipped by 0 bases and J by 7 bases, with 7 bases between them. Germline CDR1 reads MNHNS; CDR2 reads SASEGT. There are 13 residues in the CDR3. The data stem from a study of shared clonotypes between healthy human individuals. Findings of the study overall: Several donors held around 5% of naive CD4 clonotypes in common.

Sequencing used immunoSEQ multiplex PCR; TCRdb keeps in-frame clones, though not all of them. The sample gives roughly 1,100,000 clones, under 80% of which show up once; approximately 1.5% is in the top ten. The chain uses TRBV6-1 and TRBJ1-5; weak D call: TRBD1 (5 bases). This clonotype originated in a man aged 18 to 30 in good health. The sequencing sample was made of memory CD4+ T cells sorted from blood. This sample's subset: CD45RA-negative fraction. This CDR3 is CASSEAWDQPQHF. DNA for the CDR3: TGTGCCAGCAGTGAAGCGTGGGACCAGCCCCAGCATTTT.